The rows below give T cell receptor beta chains drawn from one sample of a study of cytomegalovirus exposure and HLA in healthy donors. Sequencing used immunoSEQ multiplex PCR; TCRdb keeps in-frame clones, though not all of them. The repertoire holds approximately 100,000 clones, with under 95% as singletons. The specimen sequenced was PBMCs. The receptors stem from a young woman in good health and CMV-seropositive. The CDR3 runs from the conserved cysteine through the conserved F or W. A D gene is named only where the DNA matches it firmly. Clone size appears in some rows only: once, few, many, or a class for an expanded clone.

>TRBV6-6|-|TRBJ2-3|-
CASSYDRDTQYF
TGTGCCAGCAGTTACGACAGAGATACGCAGTATTTT
>TRBV25-1|-|TRBJ2-6|-
CASSESRGSGANVLTF
TGTGCCAGCAGTGAAAGTAGGGGGTCTGGGGCCAACGTCCTGACTTTC
>TRBV5-1|-|TRBJ2-1|-
CASSLALRGNEQFF
TGCGCCAGCAGCTTGGCCCTAAGGGGGAATGAGCAGTTCTTC
>TRBV29-1|-|TRBJ2-5|-
CSVPTQGNQETQYF
TGCAGCGTTCCGACGCAGGGGAACCAAGAGACCCAGTACTTC
>TRBV27|-|TRBJ2-7|-
CASSSGFGYEQYF
TGTGCCAGCAGTTCAGGGTTCGGCTACGAGCAGTACTTC
>TRBV4-3|TRBD2|TRBJ2-7|-
CASSQKREASYEQYF
TGCGCCAGCAGCCAAAAGCGGGAGGCCTCCTACGAGCAGTACTTC
>TRBV6-5|-|TRBJ1-1|-
CASSYFRGGWNTEAFF
TGTGCCAGCAGTTATTTTAGAGGGGGATGGAACACTGAAGCTTTCTTT
>TRBV19|-|TRBJ1-5|-
CASSSGTGLRQPQHF
TGTGCCAGTAGTAGTGGGACCGGACTAAGGCAGCCCCAGCATTTT
>TRBV19|-|TRBJ1-5|-
CASSIDSNPNNQPQHF
TGTGCCAGTAGTATCGACAGCAATCCTAATAATCAGCCCCAGCATTTT
>TRBV9|-|TRBJ1-3|-
CASSVGSSGNTIYF
TGTGCCAGCAGCGTTGGCAGCTCTGGAAACACCATATATTTT
>TRBV7-9|TRBD2|TRBJ2-1|-
CASSFPGTRVSINNEQFF
TGTGCCAGCAGCTTTCCCGGGACTAGAGTCTCAATAAACAATGAGCAGTTCTTC
>TRBV28|-|TRBJ2-7|-
CASSFPHYEQYF
TGTGCCAGCAGTTTCCCCCATTACGAGCAGTACTTC
>TRBV30|-|TRBJ1-1|-
CAWSVRRNTEAFF
TGTGCCTGGAGTGTACGTAGGAACACTGAAGCTTTCTTT
>TRBV28|TRBD1|TRBJ1-5|-
CASSSVRGRDNQPQHF
TGTGCCAGCAGTTCGGTCAGGGGGCGCGACAATCAGCCCCAGCATTTT
>TRBV5-4|TRBD2|TRBJ2-1|-
CASSSWGLAGAGEQFF
TGTGCCAGCAGCTCATGGGGACTAGCGGGAGCAGGAGAGCAGTTCTTC
>TRBV30|-|TRBJ1-1|-
CAWSVRGNTEAFF
TGTGCCTGGAGTGTGCGAGGGAACACTGAAGCTTTCTTT
>TRBV4-3|-|TRBJ1-2|-
CASSQDHGVWSGYTF
TGCGCCAGCAGCCAAGATCACGGGGTATGGAGCGGCTACACCTTC
>TRBV28|TRBD2|TRBJ2-3|-
CASSRSGGTTDTQYF
TGTGCCAGCAGTCGTTCGGGAGGGACCACAGATACGCAGTATTTT
>TRBV20-1|-|TRBJ2-3|few
CSVAEMTQYF
TGCAGTGTAGCTGAGATGACGCAGTATTTT
>TRBV7-2|TRBD1|TRBJ2-7|-
CASSGTGVEQYF
TGTGCCAGCAGCGGCACAGGGGTCGAGCAGTACTTC
>TRBV19|TRBD1|TRBJ2-2|-
CATRQGARVTGELFF
TGTGCCACCAGACAGGGGGCGCGTGTCACCGGGGAGCTGTTTTTT
>TRBV7-9|-|TRBJ1-4|-
CASSQGGGSEKLFF
TGTGCCAGCAGCCAGGGAGGGGGTAGCGAAAAACTGTTTTTT
>TRBV6-6|TRBD1|TRBJ1-1|-
CASTTTTGSTEAFF
TGTGCCAGCACTACTACGACAGGGTCCACTGAAGCTTTCTTT
>TRBV7-8|-|TRBJ2-3|-
CASSLGSLDGTDTQYF
TGTGCCAGCAGCTTAGGGTCCCTAGACGGCACAGATACGCAGTATTTT
>TRBV30|TRBD2|TRBJ2-6|-
CALGGAGANVLTF
TGTGCCTTGGGGGGGGCTGGGGCCAACGTCCTGACTTTC
>TRBV27|-|TRBJ2-3|-
CASSYVAGVADTQYF
TGTGCCAGCAGTTACGTAGCAGGGGTGGCAGATACGCAGTATTTT
>TRBV19|-|TRBJ1-1|once
CASSIDQQGGYTEAFF
TGTGCCAGTAGTATAGATCAACAGGGAGGGTACACTGAAGCTTTCTTT
>TRBV5-1|-|TRBJ2-6|-
CASSAGRGSSGANVLTF
TGCGCCAGCAGCGCGGGACGGGGCTCCTCTGGGGCCAACGTCCTGACTTTC
>TRBV9|TRBD2|TRBJ2-1|-
CASSVGLAGSSYNEQFF
TGTGCCAGCAGCGTAGGACTAGCGGGGAGCTCCTACAATGAGCAGTTCTTC
>TRBV4-3|-|TRBJ2-7|-
CASSQGRHGYEQYF
TGCGCCAGCAGCCAAGGACGACACGGCTACGAGCAGTACTTC
>TRBV2|-|TRBJ2-2|-
CASSPSRSNTGELFF
TGTGCCAGCAGCCCCTCGCGGTCGAACACCGGGGAGCTGTTTTTT
>TRBV5-1|TRBD1|TRBJ1-1|once
CASSLTGTIEAFF
TGCGCCAGCAGCCTGACAGGGACCATTGAAGCTTTCTTT
>TRBV7-2|-|TRBJ2-7|-
CASSLARWTPWNEQYF
TGTGCCAGCAGCTTAGCTCGGTGGACACCTTGGAACGAGCAGTACTTC
>TRBV5-6|TRBD2|TRBJ2-7|-
CASSNGLAVTYEQYF
TGTGCCAGCAGCAACGGACTAGCGGTAACCTACGAGCAGTACTTC
>TRBV18|-|TRBJ2-6|-
CASSPARAPGANVLTF
TGTGCCAGCTCACCAGCCAGGGCGCCTGGGGCCAACGTCCTGACTTTC
>TRBV7-2|TRBD1|TRBJ2-7|-
CASSLAGTGTYEQYF
TGTGCCAGCAGCTTAGCCGGGACAGGGACCTACGAGCAGTACTTC
>TRBV5-1|-|TRBJ2-7|-
CASSPSTSSHEQYF
TGCGCCAGCAGCCCATCTACTAGTTCTCACGAGCAGTACTTC
>TRBV30|-|TRBJ1-1|-
CAWSVRGATEAFF
TGTGCCTGGAGTGTCCGGGGGGCCACTGAAGCTTTCTTT
>TRBV28|TRBD1|TRBJ1-5|-
CASSFPLGTGNQPQHF
TGTGCCAGCAGTTTCCCGTTGGGGACAGGGAATCAGCCCCAGCATTTT
>TRBV5-8|TRBD1|TRBJ2-2|-
CASSLWTGNTGELFF
TGTGCCAGCAGCCTATGGACAGGGAACACCGGGGAGCTGTTTTTT
>TRBV5-1|TRBD1|TRBJ1-3|-
CASSPDRLMGGNTIYF
TGCGCCAGCAGCCCGGACAGGCTTATGGGTGGAAACACCATATATTTT
>TRBV2|TRBD1|TRBJ2-2|-
CASRPDRVDTGELFF
TGTGCCAGCAGACCCGACAGGGTAGACACCGGGGAGCTGTTTTTT
>TRBV4-3|-|TRBJ1-2|-
CASSQAGSYGYTF
TGCGCCAGCAGCCAGGCAGGGTCCTATGGCTACACCTTC
>TRBV7-9|TRBD2|TRBJ2-7|-
CASSPTSGRISYEQYF
TGTGCCAGCAGCCCGACTAGCGGGAGGATCTCCTACGAGCAGTACTTC
>TRBV10-3|TRBD2|TRBJ2-7|-
CAISESPSGISGQYF
TGTGCCATCAGTGAGTCGCCCAGCGGGATTTCTGGGCAGTACTTC
>TRBV28|-|TRBJ2-7|once
CASSLSFGEQYF
TGTGCCAGCAGCCTGAGCTTTGGCGAGCAGTACTTC
>TRBV29-1|-|TRBJ1-5|-
CSVEKGQLKNQPQHF
TGCAGCGTTGAAAAAGGACAGCTAAAGAATCAGCCCCAGCATTTT
>TRBV18|-|TRBJ1-1|-
CASSSRLELTEAFF
TGTGCCAGCTCATCAAGGCTGGAACTAACTGAAGCTTTCTTT
>TRBV7-8|-|TRBJ1-1|-
CASSLIMNTEAFF
TGTGCCAGCAGCTTAATAATGAACACTGAAGCTTTCTTT
>TRBV9|-|TRBJ1-1|-
CASSESGAPAEAFF
TGTGCCAGCAGCGAAAGTGGAGCCCCCGCTGAAGCTTTCTTT
>TRBV7-2|TRBD2|TRBJ2-1|-
CASTRRGGEQFF
TGTGCCAGCACTCGGCGGGGGGGGGAGCAGTTCTTC
>TRBV5-8|-|TRBJ1-1|-
CASSLARVNEAFF
TGTGCCAGCAGCTTGGCCAGGGTGAATGAAGCTTTCTTT
>TRBV27|-|TRBJ1-4|-
CASRKGVGEKLFF
TGTGCCAGCAGGAAGGGGGTAGGGGAAAAACTGTTTTTT
>TRBV27|-|TRBJ2-6|-
CASSSGATGANVLTF
TGTGCCAGCAGTTCGGGAGCTACGGGGGCCAACGTCCTGACTTTC
>TRBV19|-|TRBJ2-7|-
CASSIVVGSHEQYF
TGTGCCAGTAGTATAGTGGTAGGGAGTCACGAGCAGTACTTC
>TRBV4-1|-|TRBJ2-7|few
CASSQDRGGYEQYF
TGCGCCAGCAGCCAAGATAGAGGGGGTTACGAGCAGTACTTC
>TRBV10-3|TRBD1|TRBJ2-2|-
CASLPAPGQETNTGELFF
TGTGCCAGCCTACCAGCGCCGGGACAGGAGACGAACACCGGGGAGCTGTTTTTT
>TRBV28|TRBD1|TRBJ1-5|once
CASSFGQVNQPQHF
TGTGCCAGCAGTTTCGGACAGGTCAATCAGCCCCAGCATTTT
>TRBV7-9|-|TRBJ1-1|once
CASSTSGMTEAFF
TGTGCCAGCAGCACCTCAGGGATGACTGAAGCTTTCTTT